This TCR beta chain derives from a study of OX40 agonist ivuxolimab in advanced cancers. Study-level background: An agonistic anti-OX40 (CD134) antibody, ivuxolimab, was used to treat the patients. One patient with hepatocellular carcinoma and two with cutaneous melanoma, three in all, had partial responses.

For this clone: The antigen is not known.

In germline, CDR1 is MNHNS, CDR2 SASEGT. V lost 3 bases to trimming and J lost 0 bases, with 15 bases between them. The CDR3 is made up of 17 amino acids. Broader study findings: Some nonresponders likewise displayed low normalized T-cell clonal expansion. Clonal expansion was seen in CD4+ and CD8+ blood T cells by week 6 at 0.1 to 3.0 mg/kg.

Repertoires were generated with immunoSEQ multiplex PCR, while TCRdb's copy carries only in-frame clones and drops some. This table holds tens of thousands of clones, approximately 84% found once. V gene TRBV6-1 combines with J gene TRBJ2-1; possible D gene TRBD2, 6 bases. The sequences come from CD4+ or CD8+ T cells sorted from blood, collected in a trial of the OX40 agonist ivuxolimab. This TCR was sampled from an adult with an advanced solid tumor such as melanoma, head and neck, liver or kidney cancer. CDR3 protein: CASSDPGLSSSYNEQFF. The CDR3 coding sequence is TGTGCCAGCAGTGACCCCGGACTATCGAGCTCCTACAATGAGCAGTTCTTC.